The clone carrying this TCR beta chain showed up just once. No antigen is known for it. This CDR3 comprises 12 residues. V gave up 7 bases and J gave up 6 bases; unmatched junction bases: 4. The germline V gene has CDR1 MNHNY and CDR2 SVGAGI (reference sequence). This sample stems from a study of identifying expanded T cells in peripheral blood. Regarding the study as a whole: Across healthy donors, higher total template counts meant significantly greater approximately 2-week count variance. Technical replicates showed about 1.2 changed clones; approximately two weeks roughly 18; four weeks 19.

During the collection period, no donor immune events like infections were recorded. This table comes from immunoSEQ multiplex PCR, and its TCRdb copy is limited to in-frame clones, with some not included. The sample contains 95,000 to 150,000 clones, more than 75% of which appear only once. The sequencing sample was made of blood. This chain uses TRBV6-6 with TRBJ1-1, with TRBD1 matching 8 bases. This clonotype was sampled from a person between 18 and 75 years old in good health. The CDR3 sequence is CASTDRAAEAFF. CDR3 nucleotides: TGTGCCAGCACGGACAGGGCGGCTGAAGCTTTCTTT.